This passage covers 21 T cell receptor beta chains from one sample sequenced in a study of OX40 agonist ivuxolimab in advanced cancers. The assay was immunoSEQ multiplex PCR, and TCRdb's table has in-frame clones only and misses some. The sample yields 85,000 to 100,000 clones, approximately 90% seen once. Source: CD4+ or CD8+ T cells sorted from blood, taken in a trial of the OX40 agonist ivuxolimab. The receptors were gathered from an adult with an advanced solid tumor such as melanoma, head and neck, liver or kidney cancer.

The chain employs TRBV29-1 and TRBJ2-3; D is perhaps TRBD2 (6 bases). CDR1 is SQVTM and CDR2 is ANQGSEA in the germline V gene. The CDR3 loop spans 14 amino acids. V lost 5 bases and J 0 bases, leaving 12 bases between the germline ends. The CDR3 DNA is TGCAGCGTTTCCTGGGGGGTTAGCACAGATACGCAGTATTTT. This codes for CSVSWGVSTDTQYF.

J is TRBJ2-5 and V is TRBV30; 14 bases fit TRBD2. There are 16 residues in the CDR3. Germline CDR1 reads GTSNPN; CDR2 reads SVGIG (reference sequence). The V and J ends lost 1 base and 4 bases, in that order; junction bases with no gene match: 5. CDR3 DNA sequence: TGTGCCTGGAGTGCCGGACTAGCGGGGGGTGTAGAGACCCAGTACTTC. Encoded protein: CAWSAGLAGGVETQYF.

J is TRBJ1-3 and V is TRBV5-1; D possibly corresponds to TRBD1 (5 bases). Trimming left V 2 bases short and J 3 bases short, with 9 bases between. CDR1 and CDR2 from the germline V gene are SGHRS and YFSETQ. This CDR3 is 14 amino acids long. In DNA, the CDR3 is TGCGCCAGCAGCTTTGGAGGGGTTGGAAACACCATATATTTT. Translation: CASSFGGVGNTIYF.

In its sample, this clone was seen a few times. The genes are TRBV30 and TRBJ1-1; D is possibly TRBD1 (5 bases). From germline, CDR1 is GTSNPN and CDR2 SVGIG (reference sequence). The CDR3 sequence is 14 residues long. Trimming took off 5 bases at V and 1 base at J, with 14 bases between the two ends. This CDR3 is CAWSPGPQNTEAFF. Here the CDR3 DNA reads TGTGCCTGGTCACCGGGACCTCAGAACACTGAAGCTTTCTTT.

This chain connects TRBV7-2 to TRBJ1-1; no definite D call. Germline V gene lookup returns CDR1 SGHTA and CDR2 FQGNSA. The CDR3 runs 13 residues. V dropped 1 base and J dropped 2 bases, with 5 bases sitting between them. CDR3 loop: CASSLGYNTEAFF. The CDR3 nucleotides are TGTGCCAGCAGCTTAGGCTACAACACTGAAGCTTTCTTT.

J is TRBJ2-2 and V is TRBV7-9, with 7 nucleotides matching TRBD1. CDR3 size: 16 residues. Germline CDR1 SEHNR, CDR2 FQNEAQ (reference sequence). Trimming at V came to 1 base and at J to 1 base, leaving 3 bases not matched to a gene. The CDR3 nucleotides read TGTGCCAGCAGCTTAGTTACAGGGGTGAACACCGGGGAGCTGTTTTTT. Its protein product is CASSLVTGVNTGELFF.

The gene calls are TRBV7-2 and TRBJ1-1, with TRBD1 as a possible D gene (5 bases). Germline V gives CDR1 SGHTA, CDR2 FQGNSA. The CDR3 is 12 amino acids. Trimming pared 5 bases from V and 11 bases from J, leaving 15 bases between. CDR3 region: CASSPQGLGAFF. CDR3 bases: TGTGCCAGCAGCCCCCAGGGACTGGGGGCTTTCTTT.

This chain connects TRBV30 to TRBJ2-1; unclear D gene. V was cut by 1 base and J by 8 bases, with 12 bases left in between. This CDR3 is built from 13 residues. Germline V gene data show CDR1 as GTSNPN and CDR2 as SVGIG (reference sequence). CDR3 in DNA: TGTGCCTGGAGTGCCCGAAATGGCGATGAGCAGTTCTTC. This codes for CAWSARNGDEQFF. Drawing the rest from reference TRBV30 and TRBJ2-1, the complete variable domain is SQTIHQWPATLVQPVGSPLSLECTVEGTSNPNLYWYRQAAGRGLQLLFYSVGIGQISSEVPQNLSASRPQDRQFILSSKKLLLSDSGFYLCAWSARNGDEQFFGPGTRLTVL.

V usage is TRBV28 and J usage is TRBJ1-4, with TRBD1 as a possible D gene (5 bases). Germline V CDR1 and CDR2: MDHEN, SYDVKM. The CDR3 spans 14 residues. Deletions cut 3 bases from V and 5 bases from J, with 10 bases between. The CDR3 DNA reads as TGTGCCAGCAGTTTGGGCAGGGTGAATGAAAAACTGTTTTTT. It yields the protein CASSLGRVNEKLFF.

This clone was seen only once. The chain is built from TRBV28 and TRBJ2-5, with a weak D call TRBD2 (6 bases). The germline V and J ends were trimmed by 2 bases and 2 bases, with 15 bases remaining between them. Germline V lookup: CDR1 MDHEN, CDR2 SYDVKM. The CDR3 totals 16 residues. The CDR3 here is CASSLERRGPQETQYF. CDR3 DNA: TGTGCCAGCAGTTTAGAGAGGAGGGGTCCACAAGAGACCCAGTACTTC.

The rearrangement joins TRBV4-2 to TRBJ2-7; D is perhaps TRBD2 (7 bases). V lost 0 bases to trimming and J lost 7 bases, with 19 bases between them. Germline V gene data show CDR1 as LGHNA and CDR2 as YNFKEQ. The CDR3 extends over 16 amino acids. Here the CDR3 reads CASSQELGGGQGEQYF. Here the CDR3 DNA reads TGTGCCAGCAGCCAAGAACTGGGCGGGGGCCAAGGAGAGCAGTACTTC.

The rearrangement uses TRBV11-2 and TRBJ2-3; D possibly corresponds to TRBD1 (5 bases). This CDR3 contains 18 residues. V dropped 3 bases and J dropped 3 bases, with 22 bases sitting between them. The germline CDR1 and CDR2 sequences are SGHAT and FQNNGV. The CDR3 spells CASSLTITTAPMTDTQYF. CDR3 DNA sequence: TGTGCCAGCAGCTTGACGATTACGACAGCGCCCATGACAGATACGCAGTATTTT.

This chain uses TRBV11-2 with TRBJ2-1; D possibly corresponds to TRBD1 (6 bases). Germline loops: CDR1 SGHAT, CDR2 FQNNGV. Trimming removed 7 bases from V and 10 bases from J, with 23 bases in between. This CDR3 contains 15 residues. The CDR3 nucleotides read TGTGCCAGCACCAGAACTCTCCGGGACATCGAAGAGCAGTTCTTC. This gives the protein CASTRTLRDIEEQFF.

V usage is TRBV10-3 and J usage is TRBJ2-7; D is perhaps TRBD1 (6 bases). The CDR3 contains 16 residues. V was clipped by 10 bases and J by 3 bases, with 25 bases between them. Germline V gives CDR1 ENHRY, CDR2 SYGVKD. CDR3 loop: CATLSASGQQNYEQYF. For the CDR3, the DNA is TGTGCCACCCTCTCAGCTTCCGGACAGCAGAACTACGAGCAGTACTTC.

This chain joins TRBV28 and TRBJ1-5, with TRBD1 matching 9 bases. The CDR3 is 16 amino acids. The germline CDR1 and CDR2 sequences are MDHEN and SYDVKM. With V trimmed by 2 bases and J by 6 bases, 8 bases remained unmatched. The CDR3 loop is CASSLIRGQGSQPQHF. The DNA for the CDR3 is TGTGCCAGCAGTTTAATTCGAGGACAGGGGAGTCAGCCCCAGCATTTT.

The rearrangement links TRBV30 to TRBJ2-7; D perhaps matches TRBD2 (5 bases). Germline loops: CDR1 GTSNPN, CDR2 SVGIG (reference sequence). The V end was cut by 4 bases, the J end by 2 bases, with 15 bases between. This CDR3 is 14 amino acids long. The chain's CDR3 is CAWNHLGEAYEQYF. The CDR3 region has the DNA TGTGCCTGGAACCACCTCGGGGAAGCCTACGAGCAGTACTTC.

This clone was counted a single time. The chain is built from TRBV5-1 and TRBJ1-6; a weak D match, TRBD1 (6 bases). The CDR3 totals 15 residues. The V end lost 5 bases, the J end lost 3 bases, and 12 bases lay between the germline ends. Germline V gene lookup returns CDR1 SGHRS and CDR2 YFSETQ. The CDR3 reads CASRDGQNYNSPLHF. The CDR3 DNA follows: TGCGCCAGCAGGGACGGACAGAACTATAATTCACCCCTCCACTTT.

The CDR3 region is CASSLGDRTEAFF. As DNA, the CDR3 is TGCGCCAGCAGCTTGGGGGATCGGACTGAAGCTTTCTTT. The V and J genes are TRBV5-1 and TRBJ1-1; D unresolved. The V and J ends lost 0 bases and 5 bases respectively, with 8 bases between them. Per the germline V gene, CDR1 is SGHRS and CDR2 is YFSETQ. This CDR3 has 13 amino acids.

This clone was seen a single time. V and J are TRBV7-2 and TRBJ2-3; no clear D. CDR1 is SGHTA and CDR2 is FQGNSA in the germline V gene. The CDR3 sequence is 14 residues long. Trimming cost V 2 bases and J 11 bases, with 17 bases left between them. CDR3 sequence (DNA): TGTGCCAGCAGCTTATCAGGAAGCAATCAAAAGCAGTATTTT. Its protein is CASSLSGSNQKQYF.

V and J are TRBV28 and TRBJ2-7, with D possibly TRBD2 on 5 matching bases. Trimming cost V 8 bases and J 3 bases, with 17 bases left between them. Germline V gene sequence: CDR1 MDHEN, CDR2 SYDVKM. CDR3 length: 14 residues. CDR3 bases: TGTGCCAGCTTTAAGGGCGGGCCTAGCTACGAGCAGTACTTC. This codes for CASFKGGPSYEQYF.

The rearrangement links TRBV4-1 to TRBJ1-5; D might be TRBD1 (6 bases). Germline-derived CDR1 and CDR2 are MGHRA and YSYEKL. The CDR3 loop spans 15 amino acids. With 5 bases removed from V and 0 bases from J, the gap between germline ends came to 11 bases. The CDR3 sequence: CASSAYRDSNQPQHF. DNA of the CDR3: TGCGCCAGCAGCGCCTACAGGGATAGCAATCAGCCCCAGCATTTT.